This T cell receptor beta chain was documented in a study of blood T cell repertoires in COVID-19. Profiled with immunoSEQ multiplex PCR; TCRdb holds only in-frame clones, not every one. In the table there are roughly 330,000 clones, about 91% of which are singletons. Seattle participants joined during active infection and were tracked over time. The TCR was taken from a man aged 25 to 45 with COVID-19, enrolled during active disease. Sequenced sample: peripheral blood.

CDR3 bases: TGTGCCAGCAGCTTGCCCGGGGATTTAGGAACAGATACGCAGTATTTT. Protein sequence: CASSLPGDLGTDTQYF. This chain joins TRBV5-4 and TRBJ2-3; perhaps TRBD2 as D (5 bases). CDR1 SGHNT and CDR2 YYREEE come from the germline V gene (reference sequence). This CDR3 has 16 amino acids. V lost 1 base, J lost 3 bases, and 15 bases lay in between. Full variable domain (remainder filled in from reference TRBV5-4 and TRBJ2-3): ETGVTQSPTHLIKTRGQQVTLRCSSQSGHNTVSWYQQALGQGPQFIFQYYREEENGRGNFPPRFSGLQFPNYSSELNVNALELDDSALYLCASSLPGDLGTDTQYFGPGTRLTVL.